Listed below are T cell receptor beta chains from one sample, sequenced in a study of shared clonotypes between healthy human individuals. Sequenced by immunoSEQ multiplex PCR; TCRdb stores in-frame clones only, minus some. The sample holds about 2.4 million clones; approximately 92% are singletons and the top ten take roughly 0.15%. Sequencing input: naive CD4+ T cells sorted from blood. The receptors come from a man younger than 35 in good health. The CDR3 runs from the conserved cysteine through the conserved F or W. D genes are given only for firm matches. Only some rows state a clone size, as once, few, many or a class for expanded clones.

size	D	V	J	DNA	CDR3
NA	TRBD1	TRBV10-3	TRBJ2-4	TGTGCCATCAGTGAGGAAGGGGGCAACAGCAAAAACATTCAGTACTTC	CAISEEGGNSKNIQYF
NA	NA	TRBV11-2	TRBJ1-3	TGTGCCAGCAGCTTAGTCCCGGAAAACACCATATATTTT	CASSLVPENTIYF
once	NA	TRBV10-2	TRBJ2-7	TGCGCCAGCAGTGAGTCCGGGTTGGGCGAGCAGTACTTC	CASSESGLGEQYF
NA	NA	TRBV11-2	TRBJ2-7	TGTGCCAGCAGCTTAGACCGGCTCTCCTACGAGCAGTACTTC	CASSLDRLSYEQYF
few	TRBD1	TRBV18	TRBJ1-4	TGTGCCAGCTCACCACCGGGACAGGGAAATGAAAAACTGTTTTTT	CASSPPGQGNEKLFF
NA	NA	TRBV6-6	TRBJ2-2	TGTGCCAGCACAAAGGAGACTGAGAACACCGGGGAGCTGTTTTTT	CASTKETENTGELFF
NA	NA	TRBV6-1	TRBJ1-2	TGTGCCAGCAGTGGGTCGGGAGAAGGAGCCTATGGCTACACCTTC	CASSGSGEGAYGYTF
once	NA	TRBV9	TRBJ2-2	TGTGCCAGCAGCGTAGCATTCACCGGGGAGCTGTTTTTT	CASSVAFTGELFF
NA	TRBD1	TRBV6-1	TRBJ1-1	TGTGCCAGCACCCCCATCAGGGGGGACACTGAAGCTTTCTTT	CASTPIRGDTEAFF
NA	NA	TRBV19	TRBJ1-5	TGTGCCAGTACTCAGGGAAGACAGCCCCAGCATTTT	CASTQGRQPQHF
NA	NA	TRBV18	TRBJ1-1	TGTGCCAGCTCACCACCAACCGGCCGGGGCACTGAAGCTTTCTTT	CASSPPTGRGTEAFF
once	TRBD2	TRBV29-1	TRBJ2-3	TGCAGCGTTTCTAGCGGTTCTAGCACAGATACGCAGTATTTT	CSVSSGSSTDTQYF
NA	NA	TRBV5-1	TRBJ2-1	TGCGCCAGCAGCCTTGCTGCGGGGAGCTCCTACAATGAGCAGTTCTTC	CASSLAAGSSYNEQFF
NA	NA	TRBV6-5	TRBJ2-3	TGTGCCAGCAGTCAAAACACAGATACGCAGTATTTT	CASSQNTDTQYF
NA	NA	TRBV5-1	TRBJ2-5	TGCGCCAGCAGCCTAGACACAGGGTTTTTAGAGACCCAGTACTTC	CASSLDTGFLETQYF
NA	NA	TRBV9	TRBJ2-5	TGTGCCAGCAGCGTAGCGTCGCGGATCCAAGAGACCCAGTACTTC	CASSVASRIQETQYF
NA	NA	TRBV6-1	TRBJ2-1	TGTGCCAGCAGTAGGTCGGGGAATAATGATGAGCAGTTCTTC	CASSRSGNNDEQFF
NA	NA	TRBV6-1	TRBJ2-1	TGTGCCAGCCGCCCCGAGGGGGGTAGCTACAATGAGCAGTTCTTC	CASRPEGGSYNEQFF
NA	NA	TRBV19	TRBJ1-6	TGTGCCAGTAGGGACAGCTCCTATAATTCACCCCTCCACTTT	CASRDSSYNSPLHF
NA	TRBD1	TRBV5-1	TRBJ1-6	TGCGCCAGCAGCCGGGGACAGGGGGCCAGTAGCTCCTATAATTCACCCCTCCACTTT	CASSRGQGASSSYNSPLHF
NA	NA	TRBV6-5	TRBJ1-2	TGTGCCAGCAGTTACCATGGCTATGGCTACACCTTC	CASSYHGYGYTF
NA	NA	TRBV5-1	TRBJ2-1	TGCGCCAGCAGCTTGAAGGGAGGTCCCGCTCTGGTGCAGTTCTTC	CASSLKGGPALVQFF
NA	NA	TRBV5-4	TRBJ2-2	TGTGCCAGCAGCTCCCTCGGGGGAACTGCCGCGGAGCTGTTTTTT	CASSSLGGTAAELFF
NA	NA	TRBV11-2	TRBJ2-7	TGTGCCAGCAGTGCTGACTGGGTCCACGAGCAGTACTTC	CASSADWVHEQYF
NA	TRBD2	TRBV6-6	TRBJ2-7	TGTGCCAGCAGTTACCCGACTAGCGGCACCTACGAGCAGTACTTC	CASSYPTSGTYEQYF
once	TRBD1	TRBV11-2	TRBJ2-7	TGTGCCAGCAGCTTAGAAGGGGGACAGGGCCCCTACGAGCAGTACTTC	CASSLEGGQGPYEQYF
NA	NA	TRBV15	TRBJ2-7	TGTGCCACCAGCCCAAGGTCCTCCCTCTACGAGCAGTACTTC	CATSPRSSLYEQYF
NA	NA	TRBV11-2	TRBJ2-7	TGTGCCAGCAGCTTAGCGGGTAAGGTTTACGAGCAGTACTTC	CASSLAGKVYEQYF
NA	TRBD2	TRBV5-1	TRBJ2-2	TGCGCCAGCAGAGCCGGGACTAGCGGAACCGGGGAGCTGTTTTTT	CASRAGTSGTGELFF
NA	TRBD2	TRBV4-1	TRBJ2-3	TGCGCCAGCAGCCCTTTAGGGGCTAGCGGGGGCACAGATACGCAGTATTTT	CASSPLGASGGTDTQYF
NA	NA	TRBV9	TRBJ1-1	TGTGCCAGCACTGAACCCCAGGGGTTCATGAACACTGAAGCTTTCTTT	CASTEPQGFMNTEAFF
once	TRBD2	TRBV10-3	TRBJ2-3	TGTGCCATCAGTGAGCAACTAGCGGGGGGAACAGATACGCAGTATTTT	CAISEQLAGGTDTQYF
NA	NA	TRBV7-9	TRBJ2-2	TGTGCCAGCAGCAAAGGCTCGGTCGTCGGAGGGCTCACCGGGGAGCTGTTTTTT	CASSKGSVVGGLTGELFF
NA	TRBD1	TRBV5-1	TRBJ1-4	TGCGCCAGCAGGCTGACAGGGGATGGCGAAAAACTGTTTTTT	CASRLTGDGEKLFF
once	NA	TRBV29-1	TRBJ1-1	TGCAGCGTTTTATCCGGCATGAACACTGAAGCTTTCTTT	CSVLSGMNTEAFF
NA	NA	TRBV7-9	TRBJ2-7	TGTGCCAGCAGCTTCCCAAAGGTAGCCGAGCAGTACTTC	CASSFPKVAEQYF
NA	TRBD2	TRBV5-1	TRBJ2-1	TGCGCCAGCAGCTCCCCACTAGCGGGGACCTACAATGAGCAGTTCTTC	CASSSPLAGTYNEQFF
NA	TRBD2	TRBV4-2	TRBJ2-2	TGTGCCAGCAGCCATGGCGGGGGGGGCACCGGGGAGCTGTTTTTT	CASSHGGGGTGELFF
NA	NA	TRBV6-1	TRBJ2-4	TGTGCCAGCAGTGACGCTGACAGATCCATACTAGCCAAAAACATTCAGTACTTC	CASSDADRSILAKNIQYF
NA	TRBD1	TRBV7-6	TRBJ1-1	TGTGCCAGCAGCTTAGACCCCCCGGGACAGTTACGCACTGAAGCTTTCTTT	CASSLDPPGQLRTEAFF
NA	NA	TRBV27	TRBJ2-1	TGTGCCAGCAGTTTATCGGGACCGGGACACTCCCCGTCGGAGCAGTTCTTC	CASSLSGPGHSPSEQFF
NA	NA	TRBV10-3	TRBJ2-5	TGTGCCATCAGTGAGTCTAGTCCAGCGGGCGTACGGACCCAGTACTTC	CAISESSPAGVRTQYF
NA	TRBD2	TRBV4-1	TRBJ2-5	TGCGCCAGCAGCCTGGATTGGACTAGCGGGGGGGCTAGAGAGACCCAGTACTTC	CASSLDWTSGGARETQYF
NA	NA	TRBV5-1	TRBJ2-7	TGCGCCAGCAGGCCGAACTCCTACGAGCAGTACTTC	CASRPNSYEQYF
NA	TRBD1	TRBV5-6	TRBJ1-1	TGTGCCAGCAGCTGGACAGGGCAGACCCTGAACACTGAAGCTTTCTTT	CASSWTGQTLNTEAFF
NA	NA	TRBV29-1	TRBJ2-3	TGCAGCGTTGTAAGGGACCTCGGCACAGATACGCAGTATTTT	CSVVRDLGTDTQYF
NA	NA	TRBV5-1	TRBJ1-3	TGCGCCAGCAGAGCAGAATCTGGAAACACCATATATTTT	CASRAESGNTIYF
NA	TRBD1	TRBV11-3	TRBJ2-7	TGTGCCAGCAGGGGACGCCGGGACAGGCGATACTACTACGAGCAGTACTTC	CASRGRRDRRYYYEQYF
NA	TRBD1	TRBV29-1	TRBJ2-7	TGCAGCGTTGGAGGACAGGGGGCCTACGAGCAGTACTTC	CSVGGQGAYEQYF
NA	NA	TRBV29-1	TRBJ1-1	TGCAGCGTTGAAGGGCGCTTGGGCACTGAAGCTTTCTTT	CSVEGRLGTEAFF
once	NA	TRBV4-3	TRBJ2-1	TGCGCCAGCAGCCAAGATCAAGCGGTCGGTGAGCAGTTCTTC	CASSQDQAVGEQFF
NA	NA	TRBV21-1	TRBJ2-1	TGTGCCAGCGGGAAACGGGCTGGGATTGTTGAGCAGTTCTTC	CASGKRAGIVEQFF
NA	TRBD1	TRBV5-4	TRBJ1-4	TGTGCCAGCAGCTCCCGGGACAGGGGTGAAAAACTGTTTTTT	CASSSRDRGEKLFF